Described below is a single TCR beta chain sequence and its context. No cognate antigen has been identified for it. No base-level quality is on record; no much larger clone is a single base apart. These data belong to a study of blood T cell repertoires in COVID-19 (dated by TCRdb to between 2020 and 2021). Broadly, across the study: Samples covering the acute and convalescent phases of COVID-19 were provided by collaborators in the United States, Italy and Spain. The repertoires were released in a freely available public database meant as a resource for research on the immune response to SARS-CoV-2. A de-identified subject ID, COVID-19 status, age in years and sex were almost always included in the sample metadata. The dataset comprised deeply sampled blood TCRbeta repertoires from subjects exposed to, actively infected with, or recovered from COVID-19. The prospective study material was composed of cDNA or gDNA derived from T cells, B-cell-depleted T cells, or PBMCs. Where HLA class I and class II types were available, the types were taken from metadata supplied by the sample provider, not from assay-based typing. The samples were drawn from two sources: the first 160 participants of the ongoing ImmuneRACE study, and 1,000 to 1,500 subjects contributed by 6 global collaborators. Overall study outcomes, separate from this receptor: How much clinical and demographic metadata was included differed by source and by participant, and the metadata was provided uncurated.

V is pared back by 5 bases and J by 10 bases, with 12 bases lying between the germline termini. CDR1 LGHNT and CDR2 FRNRAP are derived from the germline V gene. The CDR3 runs 12 amino acids, cysteine and phenylalanine included. The read is trimmed to its CDR3 DNA, 36 bases read in frame from base 1. Each collaborating institution followed its own protocols to collect whole blood in K2EDTA tubes. For TCRbeta analysis, collaborators shipped samples in one of three forms: frozen whole blood, isolated PBMCs, or DNA extracted from either of those sample types. TCRbeta CDR3 regions were amplified from genomic DNA using the immunoSEQ Assay, a bias-controlled multiplex PCR. In the original analysis: Nucleated cell counts per sample were estimated from amplification of reference gene primers within the assay. To quantify the absolute abundance of each unique TCRbeta CDR3 rearrangement, sequence reads were collapsed and filtered. For each sample, productive Simpson clonality was calculated as the square root of Simpson's diversity index across productive rearrangements. What TCRdb holds here is the immuneACCESS table cut down to in-frame rearrangements. Part of the clones is not present; checked against another copy, under half of the missing clones reflect an unresolved V gene, and the others are unexplained. V and J calls and clone size come straight from that table; D and trimming were deduced from the DNA. Present in this sample are fewer than 250,000 clones, around 92% of which were seen just once. Jointly, the top ten make up 0.95% to 1.5% of the sample.

This clonotype was obtained from a man aged 30-40 years with acute or convalescent COVID-19. This receptor chain uses TRBV12-5 and TRBJ1-5; the D gene cannot be named for sure. Sequencing input: peripheral blood. The sequence in DNA is TGTGCTAGTGGTCCGGGGAGTTTACCCCAGCATTTT. This codes for CASGPGSLPQHF.